This passage covers 19 T cell receptor beta chains from one sample sequenced in a study of blood T cell repertoires in COVID-19. Libraries were prepared by immunoSEQ multiplex PCR; TCRdb keeps only in-frame clonotypes and omits some of them. The sample lists around 270,000 clones, about 91% occurring once. Sequencing was performed on peripheral blood. The receptors were gathered from a person under 35 with COVID-19, enrolled during active disease.

The chain carries TRBV19 and TRBJ2-3; the match to TRBD1 covers 8 bases. The CDR3 spans 15 residues. The trim removed 4 bases at V and 1 base at J, leaving 4 bases unmatched. Germline V gene sequence: CDR1 LNHDA, CDR2 SQIVND (reference sequence). CDR3 residues: CASSKVRGRTDTQYF. As DNA, the CDR3 is TGTGCCAGTAGTAAAGTCAGGGGGCGCACAGATACGCAGTATTTT.

The V gene is TRBV6-5, the J gene TRBJ1-1, with 8 bases fitting TRBD1. The CDR3 runs to 14 residues. In germline, CDR1 is MNHEY, CDR2 SVGAGI. Trimming took 4 bases from V and 2 from J; bases not matched to a gene: 3. CDR3 loop: CASSWDRLNTEAFF. The CDR3 nucleotides read TGTGCCAGCAGTTGGGACAGGCTTAACACTGAAGCTTTCTTT.

This chain connects TRBV29-1 to TRBJ2-1, with TRBD2 matching over 10 bases. Germline CDR1 reads SQVTM; CDR2 reads ANQGSEA. The CDR3 length is 15 residues. The V and J ends lost 6 bases and 3 bases, in that order; junction bases with no gene match: 8. The CDR3 region has the DNA TGCAGCGTCCCATGGGCTAGCGGGAGCTACAATGAGCAGTTCTTC. Protein product: CSVPWASGSYNEQFF.

The rearrangement joins TRBV6-5 to TRBJ1-1; perhaps TRBD1 as D (5 bases). The length of the CDR3 is 14 residues. Deletions cut 5 bases from V and 2 bases from J, with 12 bases between. CDR1 and CDR2 (germline): MNHEY, SVGAGI. The CDR3 DNA reads TGTGCCAGCAGTACCCGGGACTCTAACACTGAAGCTTTCTTT. It yields the protein CASSTRDSNTEAFF.

The chain uses TRBV28 and TRBJ2-2; 12 bases map to TRBD1. CDR1 MDHEN and CDR2 SYDVKM come from the germline V gene. CDR3 length: 16 amino acids. The ends lost 5 bases at V and 6 bases at J; junction bases unmatched: 7. CDR3 nucleotides: TGTGCCAGCAGTCCTACGGGACAGGGGGCGCCCGGGGAGCTGTTTTTT. Encoded protein: CASSPTGQGAPGELFF. The complete variable domain, with remaining parts taken from reference TRBV28 and TRBJ2-2, reads DVKVTQSSRYLVKRTGEKVFLECVQDMDHENMFWYRQDPGLGLRLIYFSYDVKMKEKGDIPEGYSVSREKKERFSLILESASTNQTSMYLCASSPTGQGAPGELFFGEGSRLTVL.

The genes are TRBV27 and TRBJ1-3, with 7 bases aligning to TRBD1. CDR3 length: 15 residues. The V and J ends lost 6 bases and 2 bases, in that order; junction bases with no gene match: 7. CDR1 and CDR2 (germline): MNHEY, SMNVEV (reference sequence). CDR3: CASSPDRVPGNTIYF. CDR3 DNA sequence: TGTGCCAGCAGCCCTGACAGGGTACCTGGAAACACCATATATTTT.

The chain carries TRBV10-2 and TRBJ1-2; D is uncertain. The V gene lost 3 bases and the J gene lost 2 bases, with 7 bases spanning the gap. This CDR3 spans 13 amino acids. Per germline, CDR1 WSHSY and CDR2 SAAADI. Here the CDR3 DNA reads TGCGCCAGCAGTGAAAACTTAAACTATGGCTACACCTTC. Translating gives CASSENLNYGYTF.

The V and J genes are TRBV5-1 and TRBJ1-1, with 8 nucleotides matching TRBD1. With V trimmed by 6 bases and J by 0 bases, 4 bases remained unmatched. CDR1 is SGHRS, CDR2 YFSETQ, per germline. This CDR3 region has 14 residues. CDR3 nucleotide sequence: TGCGCCAGCAACAGGGGGGTAGTGAACACTGAAGCTTTCTTT. It is translated as CASNRGVVNTEAFF.

This rearrangement joins TRBV7-2 to TRBJ2-4; tentative D call: TRBD2 (5 bases). The CDR3 loop spans 17 amino acids. Trimming removed 1 base from V and 0 bases from J, with 13 bases in between. Per the germline V gene, CDR1 is SGHTA and CDR2 is FQGNSA. The CDR3: CASSLGWERKAKNIQYF. The CDR3 DNA follows: TGTGCCAGCAGCTTAGGCTGGGAGCGTAAAGCCAAAAACATTCAGTACTTC.

The rearrangement joins TRBV4-2 to TRBJ1-1, with a tentative D call TRBD1 (5 bases). The CDR3 length is 17 residues. V dropped 3 bases and J dropped 1 base, with 18 bases sitting between them. Germline V gene lookup returns CDR1 LGHNA and CDR2 YNFKEQ. CDR3 in DNA: TGTGCCAGCAGCCACAGCGCAGGGTCCGGTAGGAACACTGAAGCTTTCTTT. Translated, it gives CASSHSAGSGRNTEAFF.

This clone was picked up one time. The chain joins TRBV5-1 to TRBJ2-7; 13 bases line up with TRBD2. The germline V gene encodes CDR1 SGHRS and CDR2 YFSETQ. J lost 5 bases, V lost 6 bases, and 14 bases had no gene match. The CDR3 totals 17 residues. The CDR3 nucleotides are TGCGCCAGCACAGCACCGGGACTAGCGGGACTTTTAGACGAGCAGTACTTC. Protein product: CASTAPGLAGLLDEQYF.

The chain combines TRBV27 with TRBJ1-5, with 8 bases aligning to TRBD1. The trim removed 7 bases at V and 1 base at J, leaving 6 bases unmatched. The CDR3 extends over 15 amino acids. The V gene's germline CDR1 is MNHEY and CDR2 SMNVEV (reference sequence). In DNA, the CDR3 is TGTGCCAGCACCGGACAGGGTGGCAGCAATCAGCCCCAGCATTTT. Translation: CASTGQGGSNQPQHF.

The chain recombines TRBV4-1 with TRBJ1-2, with TRBD1 as a possible D gene (6 bases). V lost 7 bases to trimming and J lost 8 bases, with 14 bases between them. Germline V gene sequence: CDR1 MGHRA, CDR2 YSYEKL. The CDR3 totals 12 residues. Here the CDR3 reads CASTPGGGGYTF. In nucleotides, the CDR3 is TGCGCCAGCACCCCTGGGGGCGGGGGCTACACCTTC.

CDR3 residues: CASSLSEGGRYPETQYF. DNA of the CDR3: TGTGCCAGCAGCTTGTCCGAGGGCGGGAGATACCCAGAGACCCAGTACTTC. The V and J genes are TRBV7-9 and TRBJ2-5; the match to TRBD2 covers 7 bases. The CDR3 runs to 17 residues. The V segment lost 3 bases and the J segment 4 bases; nucleotides outside the gene matches: 14. Germline V CDR1 and CDR2: SEHNR, FQNEAQ (reference sequence).

The J gene is TRBJ1-2, the V gene TRBV10-3; D is possibly TRBD1 (6 bases). The V and J ends lost 3 bases and 3 bases respectively, with 17 bases between them. This CDR3 contains 16 residues. Germline V gives CDR1 ENHRY, CDR2 SYGVKD. The DNA of the CDR3 is TGTGCCATCAGTGACTCCTCCACAGGGAGGGACTATGGCTACACCTTC. Translation: CAISDSSTGRDYGYTF.

This clone came up a few times. The chain links TRBV5-4 to TRBJ2-7, with 9 bases matching TRBD2. The CDR3 is 15 amino acids. V was clipped by 5 bases and J by 3 bases; unmatched bases: 9. Germline V gene data show CDR1 as SGHNT and CDR2 as YYREEE (reference sequence). The CDR3 spells CASRLGLAGDYEQYF. CDR3 sequence (DNA): TGTGCCAGCAGACTGGGATTAGCGGGGGACTACGAGCAGTACTTC.

The J gene is TRBJ1-4, the V gene TRBV9; D is perhaps TRBD1 (6 bases). Trimming left V 0 bases short and J 4 bases short, with 10 bases between. CDR1 is SGDLS, CDR2 YYNGEE, per germline. This CDR3 is built from 15 residues. This CDR3 is CASSVAPGDNEKLFF. For the CDR3, the DNA is TGTGCCAGCAGCGTAGCCCCAGGGGATAATGAAAAACTGTTTTTT.

V usage is TRBV5-5 and J usage is TRBJ2-3; TRBD2 agrees at 7 bases. Germline CDR1 is SGHKS and CDR2 is YYEKEE (reference sequence). V trimming: 0 bases; J trimming: 0 bases; junction bases outside the gene matches: 4. CDR3 size: 16 residues. In DNA form, the CDR3 reads TGTGCCAGCAGCTTGGATCTAGCGGTGAGCACAGATACGCAGTATTTT. Its translation is CASSLDLAVSTDTQYF.

The chain joins TRBV19 to TRBJ2-7, with TRBD1 as a possible D gene (5 bases). V was shortened by 3 bases and J by 2 bases, with 14 bases between the two germline ends. Looked up from germline, CDR1 is LNHDA and CDR2 is SQIVND (reference sequence). This CDR3 is 15 amino acids long. The chain's CDR3 is CASSMRDSTTYEQYF. CDR3 coding DNA: TGTGCCAGTAGTATGAGAGACAGCACTACCTACGAGCAGTACTTC.